The 2 T cell receptor beta chains below were found in one sample sequenced in a study of OX40 agonist ivuxolimab in advanced cancers. Repertoires were generated with immunoSEQ multiplex PCR, while TCRdb's copy carries only in-frame clones and drops some. The sample contains about 99,000 clones, 90% to 97% of which appear only once. Source: CD4+ or CD8+ T cells sorted from blood, taken in a trial of the OX40 agonist ivuxolimab. These receptors originate from an adult with an advanced solid tumor such as melanoma, head and neck, liver or kidney cancer.

The chain has TRBV5-3 and TRBJ2-7; tentatively, D is TRBD1 (5 bases). TRBV5-3 belongs to the ORF category, with a function that is uncertain. Trimming took off 2 bases at V and 2 bases at J, with 14 bases between the two ends. The CDR3 runs to 15 residues. The CDR3 is CARSFAPDKTYEQYF. The CDR3 DNA sequence: TGTGCCAGAAGCTTCGCTCCGGACAAGACCTACGAGCAGTACTTC.

The chain is built from TRBV19 and TRBJ2-7; D may match TRBD1 or TRBD2 (5 bases each). Per the germline V gene, CDR1 is LNHDA and CDR2 is SQIVND (reference sequence). There are 15 residues in the CDR3. V lost 2 bases, J lost 0 bases, and 11 bases lay in between. The CDR3 loop is CASSIYPGSSYEQYF. CDR3 nucleotides: TGTGCCAGTAGTATATATCCAGGGAGCTCCTACGAGCAGTACTTC.